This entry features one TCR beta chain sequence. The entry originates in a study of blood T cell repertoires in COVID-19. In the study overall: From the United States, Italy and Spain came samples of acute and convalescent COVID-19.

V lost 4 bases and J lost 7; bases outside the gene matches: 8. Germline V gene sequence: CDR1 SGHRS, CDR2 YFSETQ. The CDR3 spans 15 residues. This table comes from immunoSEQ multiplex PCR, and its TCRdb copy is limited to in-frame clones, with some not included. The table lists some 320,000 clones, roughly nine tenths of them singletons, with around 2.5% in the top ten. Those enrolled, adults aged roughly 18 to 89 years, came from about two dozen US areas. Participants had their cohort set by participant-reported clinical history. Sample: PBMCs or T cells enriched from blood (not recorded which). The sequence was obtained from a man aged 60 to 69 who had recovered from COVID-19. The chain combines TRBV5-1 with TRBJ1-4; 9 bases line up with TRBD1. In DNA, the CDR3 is TGCGCCAGCAGCACAACAGGGGGCAGCGGTGAAAAACTGTTTTTT. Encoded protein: CASSTTGGSGEKLFF.